Presented here are 22 T cell receptor beta chains from one specimen sequenced in a study of siplizumab effects on memory and regulatory T cells. TCRdb's table, derived via immunoSEQ multiplex PCR, lists solely in-frame clones and lacks some. This sample has some 100,000 clones, with more than 85% found just once. Sequenced: CD4+ T cells sorted from blood. These receptors were obtained from a human donor in good health. Some clones in this sample may be carry-over from other donors' samples.

This chain uses TRBV7-2 with TRBJ2-7, with 11 nucleotides matching TRBD2. V was clipped by 5 bases and J by 1 base; unmatched bases: 4. Germline-derived CDR1 and CDR2 are SGHTA and FQGNSA. The CDR3 has 15 amino acids. CDR3 loop: CASSKTSGSSYEQYF. The DNA of the CDR3 is TGTGCCAGCAGCAAAACTAGCGGGAGTTCCTACGAGCAGTACTTC. The whole variable domain, remainder taken from reference TRBV7-2 and TRBJ2-7, is GAGVSQSPSNKVTEKGKDVELRCDPISGHTALYWYRQSLGQGLEFLIYFQGNSAPDKSGLPSDRFSAERTGGSVSTLTIQRTQQEDSAVYLCASSKTSGSSYEQYFGPGTRLTVT.

The chain uses TRBV5-1 and TRBJ2-3; 7 positions match TRBD2. Germline-derived CDR1 and CDR2 are SGHRS and YFSETQ. The CDR3 is 16 amino acids. The J segment lost 4 bases and the V segment lost 0 bases, leaving 8 bases of the junction unmatched. This CDR3 is CASSLAAAGAPDTQYF. The CDR3 bases are TGCGCCAGCAGCTTGGCCGCGGCGGGAGCCCCAGATACGCAGTATTTT. The entire variable domain, with the rest obtained from reference TRBV5-1 and TRBJ2-3, is as follows: KAGVTQTPRYLIKTRGQQVTLSCSPISGHRSVSWYQQTPGQGLQFLFEYFSETQRNKGNFPGRFSGRQFSNSRSEMNVSTLELGDSALYLCASSLAAAGAPDTQYFGPGTRLTVL.

The chain uses TRBV18 and TRBJ1-1, with D maybe TRBD1 (5 bases). The germline V gene has CDR1 KGHSH and CDR2 LQKENI. Between the trimmed V and J ends, which lost 3 bases and 0 bases, there was a span of 14 bases. The CDR3 totals 16 residues. The CDR3 loop is CASSPVQGRMNTEAFF. The CDR3 coding sequence is TGTGCCAGCTCACCGGTTCAGGGTCGCATGAACACTGAAGCTTTCTTT.

The V call is TRBV11-2, the J call TRBJ1-1; D is unclear. Germline CDR1 and CDR2: SGHAT and FQNNGV. Trimming removed 0 bases from V and 9 bases from J, with 5 bases in between. This CDR3 contains 11 residues. In DNA, the CDR3 is TGTGCCAGCAGCTTAGAGACACAAGCTTTCTTT. Translated: CASSLETQAFF.

This chain connects TRBV19 to TRBJ2-5, with 7 bases fitting TRBD1. V lost 6 bases and J lost 2; bases outside the gene matches: 9. This CDR3 spans 15 amino acids. CDR1 and CDR2 from the germline V gene are LNHDA and SQIVND (reference sequence). DNA for the CDR3: TGTGCCAGTAGCCCTGGGACAGCACCTCAAGAGACCCAGTACTTC. Protein product: CASSPGTAPQETQYF.

The chain combines TRBV10-2 with TRBJ2-6, with 10 bases aligning to TRBD2. The CDR3 consists of 17 residues. Germline assignment: CDR1 WSHSY and CDR2 SAAADI. V lost 4 bases to trimming and J lost 3 bases; unmatched junction nucleotides: 6. CDR3 DNA sequence: TGCGCCAGCAGTGGGCAGCTAGCGGGAGTTGGGGCCAACGTCCTGACTTTC. Amino acid sequence: CASSGQLAGVGANVLTF.

This clone occurred once. The chain combines TRBV2 with TRBJ2-2; 9 bases match TRBD1. CDR3 length equals 17 residues. Trimming took 7 bases from V and 0 from J; bases not matched to a gene: 9. Germline CDR1 SNHLY, CDR2 FYNNEI. The CDR3 DNA reads as TGTGCCAGCAATAAGGACAGGGGAAATTCGAACACCGGGGAGCTGTTTTTT. Amino acids: CASNKDRGNSNTGELFF.

J is TRBJ2-7 and V is TRBV2, with D possibly matching TRBD2 (6 bases). Germline CDR1 SNHLY, CDR2 FYNNEI. V gave up 4 bases and J gave up 4 bases, with 17 bases separating them. The CDR3 totals 15 residues. The CDR3 protein is CASSGGAGRVYEQYF. In nucleotides, the CDR3 is TGTGCCAGCAGTGGTGGGGCGGGAAGGGTATACGAGCAGTACTTC.

J is TRBJ2-7 and V is TRBV7-8; D gene ambiguous. Trimming left V 0 bases short and J 0 bases short, with 9 bases between. Germline V gene data show CDR1 as SGHVS and CDR2 as FQNEAQ. There are 15 residues in the CDR3. CDR3 DNA: TGTGCCAGCAGCTTAGCGGGGTATACCTCCTACGAGCAGTACTTC. Translated, it gives CASSLAGYTSYEQYF.

The rearrangement joins TRBV19 to TRBJ1-4; unclear D gene. Trimming stripped 10 bases from V and 10 bases from J, with 19 bases between. The CDR3 has 13 amino acids. CDR1 LNHDA and CDR2 SQIVND come from the germline V gene (reference sequence). The CDR3 sequence: CATAVGSGAKLFF. As DNA, the CDR3 is TGTGCCACGGCGGTTGGGTCGGGCGCAAAACTGTTTTTT.

The chain links TRBV7-3 to TRBJ2-3; TRBD1 agrees at 10 bases. Unmatched junction bases numbered 8, after V lost 5 bases and J lost 6 bases. The CDR3 has 15 amino acids. Germline CDR1 and CDR2: SGHTA and FQGTGA. The CDR3 DNA reads TGTGCCAGCAGCCCCGCGGGACAGGGGACCGATACGCAGTATTTT. Translation gives CASSPAGQGTDTQYF.

This clone was counted a few times. The gene calls are TRBV10-3 and TRBJ1-1; 7 nucleotides line up with TRBD1. CDR3 length equals 15 residues. The V and J ends lost 8 bases and 3 bases, in that order; junction bases with no gene match: 12. The germline CDR1 and CDR2 sequences are ENHRY and SYGVKD. The DNA of the CDR3 is TGTGCCATCCGTAAACATACTGACAGGGACACTGAAGCTTTCTTT. Translated: CAIRKHTDRDTEAFF.

The chain combines TRBV6-5 with TRBJ2-3; 10 bases are shared with TRBD2. The CDR3 sequence is 16 residues long. V gave up 2 bases and J gave up 0 bases; unmatched junction bases: 2. Germline V gene sequence: CDR1 MNHEY, CDR2 SVGAGI. CDR3 in DNA: TGTGCCAGCAGTTACGTAGCGGGAGGAAGCACAGATACGCAGTATTTT. It is translated as CASSYVAGGSTDTQYF.

J is TRBJ2-1 and V is TRBV5-6; D ambiguous. The CDR3 has 13 residues. The germline V gene encodes CDR1 SGHDT and CDR2 YYEEEE. Trimming pared 0 bases from V and 10 bases from J, leaving 11 bases between. The CDR3 here is CASSLGRVSEQFF. The DNA of the CDR3 is TGTGCCAGCAGCTTGGGTAGGGTCAGCGAGCAGTTCTTC.

Of note for this clone: The junction shows a germline mismatch at one end, possibly a read error. This chain links TRBV7-7 with TRBJ2-2; unclear D gene. The CDR3 loop spans 12 amino acids. Germline CDR1 reads SSHAT; CDR2 reads FNYEAQ (reference sequence). The CDR3 coding sequence is TGTGCTAGCAGCGTTCCTGCCGGGGAGCTGTTTTTT. Its translation: CASSVPAGELFF. Looking up the rest from reference TRBV7-7 and TRBJ2-2 gives the full variable domain: GAGVSQSPRYKVTKRGQDVTLRCDPISSHATLYWYQQALGQGPEFLTYFNYEAQPDKSGLPSDRFSAERPEGSISTLTIQRTEQRDSAMYRCASSVPAGELFFGEGSRLTVL.

The chain recombines TRBV6-5 with TRBJ2-1; 7 bases are a match to TRBD2. Germline-derived CDR1 and CDR2 are MNHEY and SVGAGI. The CDR3 is 15 amino acids. V trimming: 4 bases; J trimming: 6 bases; junction bases outside the gene matches: 9. CDR3: CASSLERLASNEQFF. The CDR3 DNA reads TGTGCCAGCAGTTTGGAGAGACTAGCTTCCAATGAGCAGTTCTTC.

This clone was observed a handful of times. This chain uses TRBV14 with TRBJ2-2; 10 bases are shared with TRBD2. CDR1 SGHDN and CDR2 FVKESK come from the germline V gene. The CDR3 sequence is 17 residues long. Unmatched junction bases numbered 8, after V lost 0 bases and J lost 7 bases. The CDR3 DNA is TGTGCCAGCAGCCAAGATCTAGCGGGAGTAGGCGTCGGGGAGCTGTTTTTT. Translated, it gives CASSQDLAGVGVGELFF.

The chain joins TRBV15 to TRBJ2-2; D is uncertain. The V end was cut by 1 base, the J end by 5 bases, with 8 bases between. From germline, CDR1 is LNHNV and CDR2 YYDKDF (reference sequence). The CDR3 loop spans 14 amino acids. The chain's CDR3 is CATSRAVVTGELFF. CDR3 sequence (DNA): TGTGCCACCAGCAGAGCAGTTGTAACCGGGGAGCTGTTTTTT.

CDR3 nucleotide sequence: TGTGCCAGCAGCCCAGAATTGGCCGGGCAGTACTTC. Its translation: CASSPELAGQYF. The gene calls are TRBV11-2 and TRBJ2-7; D is uncertain. Germline V gene lookup returns CDR1 SGHAT and CDR2 FQNNGV. The CDR3 loop spans 12 amino acids. The V end lost 5 bases, the J end lost 9 bases, and 14 bases lay between the germline ends.

The V gene is TRBV19, the J gene TRBJ2-7, with 7 nucleotides matching TRBD2. V was clipped by 3 bases and J by 3 bases; unmatched bases: 5. This CDR3 has 14 amino acids. The germline V gene has CDR1 LNHDA and CDR2 SQIVND (reference sequence). This CDR3 is CASSMAREGYEQYF. Written as DNA, the CDR3 is TGTGCCAGTAGTATGGCCAGGGAGGGCTACGAGCAGTACTTC.

In DNA, the CDR3 is TGTGCCAGCAGCGCGGGGCACTCGAGCTCTGGAAACACCATATATTTT. It encodes CASSAGHSSSGNTIYF. The chain combines TRBV9 with TRBJ1-3; D perhaps matches TRBD1 (5 bases). Germline values: CDR1 SGDLS, CDR2 YYNGEE. V lost 3 bases and J 0 bases, leaving 13 bases between the germline ends. This CDR3 is built from 16 residues.

The rearrangement links TRBV18 to TRBJ2-3; maybe TRBD1 (6 bases). The CDR3 loop spans 14 amino acids. Germline CDR1 reads KGHSH; CDR2 reads LQKENI. V shed 2 bases and J shed 4 bases, with 10 bases lying between them. The CDR3 loop reads CASSPYPGADTQYF. CDR3 nucleotides: TGTGCCAGCTCACCATACCCAGGGGCAGATACGCAGTATTTT.